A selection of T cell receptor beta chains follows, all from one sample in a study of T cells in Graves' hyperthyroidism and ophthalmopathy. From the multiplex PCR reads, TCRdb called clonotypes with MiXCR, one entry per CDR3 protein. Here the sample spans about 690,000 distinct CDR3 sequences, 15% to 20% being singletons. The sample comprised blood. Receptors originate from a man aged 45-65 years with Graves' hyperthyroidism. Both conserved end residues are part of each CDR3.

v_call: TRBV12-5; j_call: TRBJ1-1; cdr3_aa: CASGPRQGWNTEAFF
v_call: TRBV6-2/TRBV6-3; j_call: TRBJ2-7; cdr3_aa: CASSYSSGTTIEQYF
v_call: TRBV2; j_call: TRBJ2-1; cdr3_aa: CASSDNEQFF
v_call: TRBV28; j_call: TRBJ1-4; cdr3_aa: CASSSATVTGGNEKLFF
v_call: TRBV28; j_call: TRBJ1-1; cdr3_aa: CASNRFGRGAEAFF
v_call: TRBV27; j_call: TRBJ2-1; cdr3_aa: CASSSLKGPTNEQFF
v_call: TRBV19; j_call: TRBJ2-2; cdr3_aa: CASSTELSTGELFF
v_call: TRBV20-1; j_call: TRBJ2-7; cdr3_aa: CSASREPNYEQYF
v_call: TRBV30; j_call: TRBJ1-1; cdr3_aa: CAWATGLEAFF
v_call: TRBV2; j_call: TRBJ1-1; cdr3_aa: CASSRQGWNTEAFF
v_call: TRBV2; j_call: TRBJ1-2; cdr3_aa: CASSEARADGGYTF
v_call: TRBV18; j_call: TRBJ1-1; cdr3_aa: CASSLGTPNTEAFF
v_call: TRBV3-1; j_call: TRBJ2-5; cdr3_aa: CASSQAVHQGQQETQYF
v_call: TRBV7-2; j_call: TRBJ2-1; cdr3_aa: CASSLVLGSHNEQFF
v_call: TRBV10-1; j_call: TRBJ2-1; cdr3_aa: CASSDHIGQGYNEQFF
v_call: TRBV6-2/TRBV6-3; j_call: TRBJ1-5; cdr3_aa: CASNGQNSNQPQHF
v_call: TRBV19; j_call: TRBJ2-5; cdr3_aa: CASSLRPHQETQYF
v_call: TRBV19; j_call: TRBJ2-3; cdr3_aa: CASRPTPSTDTQYF
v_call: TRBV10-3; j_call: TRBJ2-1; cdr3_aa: CAISEASGAYNEQFF
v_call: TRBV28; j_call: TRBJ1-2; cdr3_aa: CASSSRPNYGYTF
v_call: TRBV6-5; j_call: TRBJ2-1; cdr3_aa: CASSYSLGAGNYNEQFF
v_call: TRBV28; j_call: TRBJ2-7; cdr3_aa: CASSLSMVREQYF
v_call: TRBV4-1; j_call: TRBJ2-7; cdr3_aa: CASSQDGGGKGEQYF
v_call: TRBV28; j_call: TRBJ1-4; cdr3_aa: CASSFWAANEKLFF
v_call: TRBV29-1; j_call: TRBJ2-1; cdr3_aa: CSVIGDSYNEQFF
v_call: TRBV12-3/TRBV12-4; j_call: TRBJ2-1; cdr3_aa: CASSLLAGGFNEQFF
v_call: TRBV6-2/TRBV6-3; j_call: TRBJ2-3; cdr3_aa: CASSYSSLAGGPADTQYF
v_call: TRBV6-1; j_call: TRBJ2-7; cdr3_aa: CASSDGGQGLYEQYF
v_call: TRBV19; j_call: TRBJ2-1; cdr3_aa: CASTQAGGWNEQFF
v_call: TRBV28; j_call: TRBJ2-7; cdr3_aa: CASSLLFTGYEQYF
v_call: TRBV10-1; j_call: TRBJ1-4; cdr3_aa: CASSEQWKGELFF
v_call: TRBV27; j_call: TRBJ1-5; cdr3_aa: CASSLGGGSPGPQHF
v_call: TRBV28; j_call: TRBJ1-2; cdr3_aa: CASSPGTGGAYYGYTF
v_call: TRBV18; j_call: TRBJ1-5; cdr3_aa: CASSPDRHRPQHF
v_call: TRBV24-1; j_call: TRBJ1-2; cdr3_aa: CATSDQTGGSYGYTF
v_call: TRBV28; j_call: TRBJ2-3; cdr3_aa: CASSLGQVGADTQYF
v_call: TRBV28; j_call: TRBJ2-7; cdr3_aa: CASSTDSLGFSYEQYF
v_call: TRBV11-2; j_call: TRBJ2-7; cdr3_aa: CASSLSIGGYEQYF
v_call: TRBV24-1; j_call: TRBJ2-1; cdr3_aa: CATSVLGTGRNEQFF
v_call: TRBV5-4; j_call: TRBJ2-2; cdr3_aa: CASRAERGTGELFF
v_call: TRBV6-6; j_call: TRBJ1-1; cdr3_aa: CASSYGQIMNTEAFF
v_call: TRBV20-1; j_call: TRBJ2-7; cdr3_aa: CSAKTGVNSYEQYF
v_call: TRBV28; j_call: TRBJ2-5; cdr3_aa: CASSFRGGETQYF
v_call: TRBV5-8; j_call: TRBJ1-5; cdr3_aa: CASRSGQGAYQPQHF
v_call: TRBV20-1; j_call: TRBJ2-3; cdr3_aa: CSARDPAGSTDTQYF
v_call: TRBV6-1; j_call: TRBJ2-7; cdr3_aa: CASSLGRSRSSYEQYF
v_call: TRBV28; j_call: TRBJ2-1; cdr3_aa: CASSLLGELSNEQFF
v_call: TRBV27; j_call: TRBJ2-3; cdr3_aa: CASSLSSGWISTDTQYF
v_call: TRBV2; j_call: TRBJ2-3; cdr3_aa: CASSVESDTQYF
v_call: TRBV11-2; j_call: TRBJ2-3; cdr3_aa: CASSLGLAGGLTDTQYF